This is a list of T cell receptor beta chains from one sample in a study of blood T cell repertoires in COVID-19. This table comes from immunoSEQ multiplex PCR, and its TCRdb copy is limited to in-frame clones, with some not included. The table includes 100,000 or so clones, approximately 80% detected once. Sequencing was carried out using peripheral blood. Source of these receptors: a man in his sixties with active or convalescent COVID-19. The CDR3 runs from the conserved cysteine through the conserved F or W. The order of the fields is clone size, D gene, J gene, V gene, CDR3 DNA, CDR3 protein. D genes are given only for firm matches. Expanded clones are given a class, and other clones once, few, many or no size at all.

NA TRBD1 TRBJ2-2 TRBV6-1 TGTGCCAGCAGTGTTGGGACAGGGCCCCTGAACACCGGGGAGCTGTTTTTT CASSVGTGPLNTGELFF
NA NA TRBJ1-4 TRBV29-1 TGCAGCGCTTACCCCAGCGACTCCCCAACTAATGAAAAACTGTTTTTT CSAYPSDSPTNEKLFF
once NA TRBJ2-7 TRBV27 TGTGCCAGCAGTTTAAGTCCACAGTACTCCTACGAGCAGTACTTC CASSLSPQYSYEQYF
NA NA TRBJ1-5 TRBV15 TGTGCCACCAGCAGAGACGGGAATAGCAATCAGCCCCAGCATTTT CATSRDGNSNQPQHF
NA TRBD2 TRBJ2-7 TRBV4-1 TGCGCCAGCAGCCAAGATTTCCCCACGGGACTAGCGACCTACGAGCAGTACTTC CASSQDFPTGLATYEQYF
NA TRBD1 TRBJ1-5 TRBV28 TGTGCCAGCAGGAGAGTTAACAGGGGGCGAGGGAGCAATCAGCCCCAGCATTTT CASRRVNRGRGSNQPQHF
few TRBD2 TRBJ2-3 TRBV7-3 TGTGCCAGCAGCCCAGGGACTAGCGGGAGCACAGATACGCAGTATTTT CASSPGTSGSTDTQYF
few NA TRBJ1-4 TRBV9 TGTGCCAGCAGCGTAGCCGGTGCAACTAATGAAAAACTGTTTTTT CASSVAGATNEKLFF
NA TRBD2 TRBJ2-1 TRBV4-2 TGTGCCAGCAGCCAAGATTGGACTAGCGGGAGGAATGAGCAGTTCTTC CASSQDWTSGRNEQFF
NA NA TRBJ1-3 TRBV9 TGTGCCAGCAGCGTAGGGCAGGGTGGAAACACCATATATTTT CASSVGQGGNTIYF
NA NA TRBJ2-6 TRBV19 TGTGCCAGCTGGGGCTACCTCCGGGGGGCCAACGTCCTGACTTTC CASWGYLRGANVLTF
NA NA TRBJ1-4 TRBV2 TGTGCAAGCGGAAATCAGGGGTTGGGGGTTGAAAAACTGTTTTTT CASGNQGLGVEKLFF
NA TRBD1 TRBJ1-5 TRBV19 TGTGCCAGTAGCGGGACAGGGGGTCAGCCCCAGCATTTT CASSGTGGQPQHF
NA NA TRBJ2-7 TRBV5-8 TGTGCCAGCAGCTTGGCCTGGGGAGTTCGCTACGAGCAGTACTTC CASSLAWGVRYEQYF
NA TRBD1 TRBJ1-2 TRBV4-1 TGCGCCAGCAGCCAAGGTGACGGACAGGGGGCGGGTGGCTACACCTTC CASSQGDGQGAGGYTF
few TRBD1 TRBJ1-5 TRBV7-9 TGTGCCAGCAGCTTAGGCCAGGGGGCCCATCAGCCCCAGCATTTT CASSLGQGAHQPQHF
NA NA TRBJ1-1 TRBV10-1 TGCGCCAGCCGAGACACTGAAGCTTTCTTT CASRDTEAFF
NA NA TRBJ2-4 TRBV21-1 TGTGCCAGCAGCAAAGTCTACGCCGTGTTC CASSKVYAVF
NA TRBD1 TRBJ1-6 TRBV30 TGTGCCTGGAGGGGACAGGGCGGGAATTCACCCCTCCACTTT CAWRGQGGNSPLHF
NA NA TRBJ1-5 TRBV4-2 TGTGCCAGCAGCCAAGATATAACAGGGATCAATCAGCCCCAGCATTTT CASSQDITGINQPQHF
NA TRBD1 TRBJ2-1 TRBV27 TGTGCCAGCAGTTCGACAGGGTACGAGGAGCAGTTCTTC CASSSTGYEEQFF
once TRBD1 TRBJ1-2 TRBV9 TGTGCCAGCAGCGTAGACGGGACAGGGGCCACCTTC CASSVDGTGATF
NA NA TRBJ2-2 TRBV6-5 TGTGCCACCCACAGCTTCGCGAACACCGGGGAGCTGTTTTTT CATHSFANTGELFF
NA NA TRBJ1-4 TRBV5-6 TGTGCCAGCAGCTTGGTCGGGGCTAATGAAAAACTGTTTTTT CASSLVGANEKLFF
NA NA TRBJ1-2 TRBV5-6 TGTGCCAGCAGCTCCGTCGGGGGGCACTATGGCTACACCTTC CASSSVGGHYGYTF
NA TRBD1 TRBJ1-5 TRBV5-1 TGCGCCAGCAGCTTGGGGGACAGAAATCAGCCCCAGCATTTT CASSLGDRNQPQHF
NA TRBD1 TRBJ2-1 TRBV4-1 TGCGCCAGCAGTGAGGGGGCTGAGCAGTTCTTC CASSEGAEQFF
NA TRBD2 TRBJ2-7 TRBV5-1 TGCGCCAGCAGCTTCCGGGACTACGTCTACGAGCAGTACTTC CASSFRDYVYEQYF
NA NA TRBJ2-3 TRBV10-3 TGTGCCATCAGTGGGGGGCGGGGGCAACGGGATACGCAGTATTTT CAISGGRGQRDTQYF